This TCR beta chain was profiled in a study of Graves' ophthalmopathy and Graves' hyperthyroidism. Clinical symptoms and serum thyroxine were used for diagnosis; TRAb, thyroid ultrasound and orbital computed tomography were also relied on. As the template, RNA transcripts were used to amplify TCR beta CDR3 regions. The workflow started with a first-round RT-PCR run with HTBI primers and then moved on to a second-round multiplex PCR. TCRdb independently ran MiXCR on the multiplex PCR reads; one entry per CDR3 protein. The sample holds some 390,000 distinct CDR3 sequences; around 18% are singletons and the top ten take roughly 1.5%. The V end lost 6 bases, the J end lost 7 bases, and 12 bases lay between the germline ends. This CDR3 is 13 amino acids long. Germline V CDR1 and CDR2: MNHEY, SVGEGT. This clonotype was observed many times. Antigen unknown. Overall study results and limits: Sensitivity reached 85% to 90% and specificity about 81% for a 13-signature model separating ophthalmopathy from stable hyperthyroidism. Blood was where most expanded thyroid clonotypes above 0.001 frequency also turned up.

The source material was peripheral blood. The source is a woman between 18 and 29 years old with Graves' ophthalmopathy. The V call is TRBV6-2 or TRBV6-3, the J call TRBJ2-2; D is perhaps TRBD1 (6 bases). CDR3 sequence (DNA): TGTGCCAGCAGAGAAGGGGGAGTCGGGGAGCTGTTTTTT. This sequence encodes CASREGGVGELFF.